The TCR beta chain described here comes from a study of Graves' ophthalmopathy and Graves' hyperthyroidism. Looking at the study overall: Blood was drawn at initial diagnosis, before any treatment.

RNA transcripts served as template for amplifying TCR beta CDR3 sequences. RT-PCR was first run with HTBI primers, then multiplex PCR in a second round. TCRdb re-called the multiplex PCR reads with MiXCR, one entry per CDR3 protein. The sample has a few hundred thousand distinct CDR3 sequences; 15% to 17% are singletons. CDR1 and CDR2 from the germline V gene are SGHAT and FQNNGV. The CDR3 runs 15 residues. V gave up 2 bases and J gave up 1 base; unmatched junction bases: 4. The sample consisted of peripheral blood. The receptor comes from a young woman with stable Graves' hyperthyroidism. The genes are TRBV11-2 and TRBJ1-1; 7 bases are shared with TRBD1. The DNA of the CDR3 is TGTGCCAGCAGCTTACCCCGACAGGGGAACACTGAAGCTTTCTTT. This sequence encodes CASSLPRQGNTEAFF.